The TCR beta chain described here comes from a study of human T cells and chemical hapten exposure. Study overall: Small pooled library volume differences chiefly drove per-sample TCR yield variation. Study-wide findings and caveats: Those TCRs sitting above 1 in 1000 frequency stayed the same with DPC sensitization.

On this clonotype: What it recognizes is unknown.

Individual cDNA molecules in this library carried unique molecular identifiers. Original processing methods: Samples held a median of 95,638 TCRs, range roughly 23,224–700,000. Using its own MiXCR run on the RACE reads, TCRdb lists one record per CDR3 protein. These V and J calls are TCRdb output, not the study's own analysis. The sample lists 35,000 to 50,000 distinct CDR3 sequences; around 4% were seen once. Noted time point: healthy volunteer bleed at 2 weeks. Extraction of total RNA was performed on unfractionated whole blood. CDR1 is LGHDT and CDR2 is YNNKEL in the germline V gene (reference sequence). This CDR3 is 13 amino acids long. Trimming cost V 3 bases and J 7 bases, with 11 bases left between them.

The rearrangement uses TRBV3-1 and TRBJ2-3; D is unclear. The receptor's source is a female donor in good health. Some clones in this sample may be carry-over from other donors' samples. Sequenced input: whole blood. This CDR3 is CASSHTSVYTQYF. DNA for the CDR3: TGTGCCAGCAGCCATACCTCAGTCTATACGCAGTATTTT.